Listed here are 29 T cell receptor beta chains from one sample, sequenced in a study of patients and donors after allogeneic stem cell transplantation. One entry per CDR3 protein results from TCRdb running MiXCR on the RT-PCR reads. The sample consists of about 12,000 distinct CDR3 sequences, about 23% of them appearing once. Sequenced: blood, either unsorted or a sorted T cell fraction (not recorded which). The receptors here all came from a human donor who was either an allogeneic HSCT recipient or a stem cell or donor lymphocyte infusion donor (not recorded which). It is not recorded whose cells these are; they may come from a transplant donor.

The CDR3 nucleotides read TGCAGTGCTAGAGGCCTGAACACTGAAGCTTTCTTT. This encodes CSARGLNTEAFF. The rearrangement joins TRBV20-1 to TRBJ1-1; no clear D. Germline loops: CDR1 DFQATT, CDR2 SNEGSKA (reference sequence). Trimming removed 1 base at V and 0 bases at J, with 3 bases between. There are 12 residues in the CDR3.

Many counts were recorded for this clonotype. The chain has TRBV9 and TRBJ1-5; D is unclear. Germline loops: CDR1 SGDLS, CDR2 YYNGEE. The ends were cut back, 0 bases at V and 0 bases at J, with 10 bases in the middle. The CDR3 consists of 16 residues. The CDR3 DNA sequence: TGTGCCAGCAGCGTAGCCCGGTTTGGTAGCAATCAGCCCCAGCATTTT. Protein: CASSVARFGSNQPQHF.

This chain connects TRBV29-1 to TRBJ2-2; no clear D gene. The CDR3 contains 12 residues. The V gene lost 3 bases and the J gene lost 2 bases, with 4 bases spanning the gap. Germline CDR1 reads SQVTM; CDR2 reads ANQGSEA. The CDR3 reads CSVDGNTGELFF. DNA for the CDR3: TGCAGCGTTGATGGAAACACCGGGGAGCTGTTTTTT.

This clonotype was detected ten times or more. The CDR3 nucleotides read TGTGCCAGCAGTTTAGCCCACTACGAGCAGTACTTC. Its translation: CASSLAHYEQYF. This chain connects TRBV12-3 or TRBV12-4 to TRBJ2-7; D unresolved. Trimming removed 0 bases from V and 3 bases from J, with 3 bases in between. The CDR3 extends over 12 amino acids.

The rearrangement links TRBV12-3 or TRBV12-4 to TRBJ1-2; D gene unclear. Trimming pared 7 bases from V and 7 bases from J, leaving 19 bases between. This CDR3 comprises 14 residues. The CDR3 bases are TGTGCCAGCACCCTCCGGGTCCCGGGAGGTGGCTACACCTTC. Its protein is CASTLRVPGGGYTF.

The chain couples TRBV12-3 or TRBV12-4 to TRBJ2-3; 10 nucleotides agree with TRBD2. The CDR3 spans 17 residues. The trim removed 5 bases at V and 1 base at J, leaving 9 bases unmatched. CDR3 region: CASSPGLAVLRTDTQYF. CDR3 nucleotides: TGTGCCAGCAGTCCCGGACTAGCGGTTTTGCGCACAGATACGCAGTATTTT.

This chain links TRBV6-6 with TRBJ1-5; no firm D call. V gave up 0 bases and J gave up 2 bases, with 5 bases separating them. The CDR3 is 14 amino acids. Germline CDR1 and CDR2: MNHNY and SVGAGI (reference sequence). CDR3 residues: CASSYSTGNQPQHF. DNA for the CDR3: TGTGCCAGCAGTTACTCGACCGGCAATCAGCCCCAGCATTTT.

J is TRBJ2-3 and V is TRBV11-2; D gene ambiguous. The CDR3 is 10 residues long. CDR1 SGHAT and CDR2 FQNNGV come from the germline V gene. With 3 bases removed from V and 6 bases from J, the gap between germline ends came to 1 base. The CDR3 coding sequence is TGTGCCAGCAGCTTGGATACGCAGTATTTT. This gives the protein CASSLDTQYF.

V is TRBV9 and J is TRBJ2-7; D gene unclear. The CDR3 has 15 residues. V dropped 0 bases and J dropped 2 bases, with 12 bases sitting between them. Germline V gene lookup returns CDR1 SGDLS and CDR2 YYNGEE. The CDR3 spells CASSVAVGSPYEQYF. CDR3 nucleotides: TGTGCCAGCAGCGTAGCTGTAGGGTCTCCCTACGAGCAGTACTTC.

The chain uses TRBV7-9 and TRBJ1-2; D not certain. Trimming stripped 2 bases from V and 2 bases from J, with 9 bases between. There are 14 residues in the CDR3. Germline CDR1 reads SEHNR; CDR2 reads FQNEAQ (reference sequence). This CDR3 is CASSLRPGNYGYTF. CDR3 sequence (DNA): TGTGCCAGCAGCTTACGCCCAGGAAACTATGGCTACACCTTC.

The sample holds a few counts of this clonotype. V usage is TRBV4-3 and J usage is TRBJ1-4; D gene unclear. Germline values: CDR1 LGHNA, CDR2 YSLEER. The V end lost 0 bases, the J end lost 8 bases, and 13 bases lay between the germline ends. CDR3 size: 15 residues. Here the CDR3 reads CASSQDFGEDEKLFF. The CDR3 nucleotides are TGCGCCAGCAGCCAAGATTTCGGGGAAGACGAAAAACTGTTTTTT.

This clonotype was seen a few times. CDR3 sequence: CASSRRAPGKETQYF. The CDR3 nucleotides read TGTGCCAGCAGCCGCCGGGCCCCCGGGAAAGAGACCCAGTACTTC. V and J are TRBV28 and TRBJ2-5; possible D gene TRBD2, 5 bases. Germline values: CDR1 MDHEN, CDR2 SYDVKM. The V gene lost 6 bases and the J gene lost 3 bases, with 17 bases spanning the gap. The CDR3 has 15 amino acids.

This clonotype was picked up many times. This sequence joins TRBV10-2 and TRBJ2-5; D is perhaps TRBD1 (5 bases). The CDR3 consists of 16 residues. Trimming left V 0 bases short and J 5 bases short, with 16 bases between. Germline assignment: CDR1 WSHSY and CDR2 SAAADI. The CDR3 spells CASSESSSGFGETQYF. The CDR3 DNA reads TGCGCCAGCAGTGAGTCGAGCTCAGGGTTCGGGGAGACCCAGTACTTC.

The table lists this clonotype with a few counts. The CDR3 nucleotides are TGTGCCAGCAGTGCTCAGGGGGCCACCAATTCACCCCTCCACTTT. This encodes CASSAQGATNSPLHF. The chain couples TRBV27 to TRBJ1-6, with 8 positions matching TRBD1. Unmatched junction bases numbered 7, after V lost 5 bases and J lost 7 bases. The CDR3 sequence is 15 residues long. Germline CDR1 MNHEY, CDR2 SMNVEV (reference sequence).

The CDR3 spells CSAYGLGGYEQFF. The CDR3 coding sequence is TGCAGTGCTTATGGACTAGGGGGCTATGAGCAGTTCTTC. The gene calls are TRBV20-1 and TRBJ2-1; D may be TRBD1 or TRBD2 (7 bases each). The ends were cut back, 5 bases at V and 8 bases at J, with 16 bases in the middle. The germline CDR1 and CDR2 sequences are DFQATT and SNEGSKA (reference sequence). The CDR3 loop spans 13 amino acids.

In its sample, this clonotype was seen a few times. The V call is TRBV15, the J call TRBJ1-1; TRBD1 matches at 8 bases. This CDR3 has 13 amino acids. The germline CDR1 and CDR2 sequences are LNHNV and YYDKDF (reference sequence). Trimming cost V 4 bases and J 5 bases; bases outside gene matches: 3. Here the CDR3 reads CATSINRGTEAFF. The CDR3 DNA sequence: TGTGCCACCAGCATAAACAGGGGGACTGAAGCTTTCTTT.

At least ten counts were recorded for this clonotype. The chain combines TRBV28 with TRBJ1-1, with a tentative D call TRBD1 (5 bases). Germline lookup yields CDR1 MDHEN and CDR2 SYDVKM. This CDR3 spans 15 amino acids. V was shortened by 5 bases and J by 2 bases, with 15 bases between the two germline ends. The CDR3 reads CASSPPRQLNTEAFF. CDR3 DNA sequence: TGTGCCAGCAGTCCCCCCAGACAGCTTAACACTGAAGCTTTCTTT.

This clonotype has a count of ten or more. This chain uses TRBV6-5 with TRBJ1-3; D unclear. Germline CDR1 reads MNHEY; CDR2 reads SVGAGI. The germline V and J ends were trimmed by 5 bases and 0 bases, with 8 bases remaining between them. The CDR3 loop spans 14 amino acids. The CDR3 is CASSAPSSGNTIYF. The CDR3 DNA is TGTGCCAGCAGTGCCCCGAGCTCTGGAAACACCATATATTTT.

In its sample, this clonotype was seen a few times. The chain employs TRBV12-3 or TRBV12-4 and TRBJ1-5; 7 bases agree with TRBD1. The V gene end was trimmed by 5 bases and the J gene end by 6 bases; junction bases not matched to a gene: 7. CDR3 length equals 14 residues. The CDR3 reads CASSRQGLGQPQHF. CDR3 DNA: TGTGCCAGCAGTCGACAGGGCTTGGGTCAGCCCCAGCATTTT.

This chain joins TRBV20-1 and TRBJ1-5; D possibly corresponds to TRBD1 (5 bases). V lost 0 bases and J 3 bases, leaving 12 bases between the germline ends. The CDR3 is 15 amino acids. Germline CDR1 reads DFQATT; CDR2 reads SNEGSKA (reference sequence). The CDR3 DNA is TGCAGTGCTAGAGATGGAGGGGCCCTCAATCAGCCCCAGCATTTT. As protein: CSARDGGALNQPQHF.

The gene calls are TRBV20-1 and TRBJ1-3; TRBD1 agrees at 7 bases. CDR1 and CDR2 (germline): DFQATT, SNEGSKA (reference sequence). V dropped 4 bases and J dropped 1; count of bases not matched to a gene: 1. There are 13 residues in the CDR3. For the CDR3, the DNA is TGCAGTGCTAAGACAGGGTCTGGAAACACCATATATTTT. Translating gives CSAKTGSGNTIYF.

Only a few counts were recorded for this clonotype. This sequence joins TRBV12-3 or TRBV12-4 and TRBJ2-5, with a tentative D call TRBD2 (5 bases). This CDR3 is built from 12 residues. The V and J ends lost 3 bases and 3 bases respectively, with 5 bases between them. The DNA for the CDR3 is TGTGCCAGCAGTTTTAGCGAAGAGACCCAGTACTTC. Its protein is CASSFSEETQYF.

This clonotype appeared a few times. The V call is TRBV12-3 or TRBV12-4, the J call TRBJ2-1; no clear D. With 2 bases removed from V and 3 bases from J, the gap between germline ends came to 14 bases. The CDR3 loop spans 16 amino acids. CDR3 loop: CASSLWTQVNYNEQFF. DNA for the CDR3: TGTGCCAGCAGTTTATGGACGCAAGTGAACTACAATGAGCAGTTCTTC.

The rearrangement links TRBV2 to TRBJ1-1; D is unresolved. The CDR3 extends over 14 amino acids. The V end lost 2 bases, the J end lost 3 bases, and 10 bases lay between the germline ends. Germline lookup yields CDR1 SNHLY and CDR2 FYNNEI. This CDR3 reads CASSELSPYTEAFF. Here the CDR3 DNA reads TGTGCCAGCAGTGAACTGTCACCCTACACTGAAGCTTTCTTT. The variable domain in full, completed from reference TRBV2 and TRBJ1-1, reads EPEVTQTPSHQVTQMGQEVILRCVPISNHLYFYWYRQILGQKVEFLVSFYNNEISEKSEIFDDQFSVERPDGSNFTLKIRSTKLEDSAMYFCASSELSPYTEAFFGQGTRLTVV.

The J gene is TRBJ2-2, the V gene TRBV20-1; TRBD1 is a possible D gene (5 bases). Germline lookup yields CDR1 DFQATT and CDR2 SNEGSKA (reference sequence). Deletions cut 3 bases from V and 3 bases from J, with 5 bases between. The CDR3 is 12 amino acids. The CDR3 sequence: CSASRDTGELFF. In DNA, the CDR3 is TGCAGTGCTAGCAGGGACACCGGGGAGCTGTTTTTT.

This clonotype was detected a few times. The chain employs TRBV18 and TRBJ1-6; 7 positions match TRBD1. CDR1 is KGHSH and CDR2 is LQKENI in the germline V gene. CDR3 length equals 16 residues. The J segment lost 1 base and the V segment lost 4 bases, leaving 4 bases of the junction unmatched. The CDR3 loop reads CASSLQGESYNSPLHF. CDR3 bases: TGTGCCAGCTCACTGCAGGGGGAGTCCTATAATTCACCCCTCCACTTT.

By sample fraction, this clonotype is medium-sized. The gene calls are TRBV27 and TRBJ1-1; D remains ambiguous. The length of the CDR3 is 11 residues. CDR1 and CDR2 (germline): MNHEY, SMNVEV (reference sequence). V lost 7 bases to trimming and J lost 1 base, with 4 bases between them. DNA for the CDR3: TGTGCCAGCATTGGGAACACTGAAGCTTTCTTT. The encoded protein is CASIGNTEAFF.

The gene calls are TRBV24-1 and TRBJ1-1; D might be TRBD1 (6 bases). V shed 0 bases and J shed 8 bases, with 9 bases lying between them. Per the germline V gene, CDR1 is KGHDR and CDR2 is SFDVKD. The CDR3 consists of 13 residues. The CDR3 here is CATSDLHQGEAFF. The CDR3 region has the DNA TGTGCCACCAGTGATTTGCACCAGGGGGAAGCTTTCTTT.

This chain links TRBV27 with TRBJ2-7; no definite D call. CDR1 MNHEY and CDR2 SMNVEV come from the germline V gene (reference sequence). This CDR3 region has 13 residues. The V end lost 3 bases, the J end lost 1 base, and 7 bases lay between the germline ends. This CDR3 is CASSLHLSYEQYF. CDR3 DNA sequence: TGTGCCAGCAGTTTGCACTTGTCCTACGAGCAGTACTTC.